The present entry profiles one T cell receptor beta chain with its context. What it binds is not known. The sequenced patients had an expansion of CD8+CD57+ cells seen by flow cytometry. Trimming left V 1 base short and J 4 bases short, with 10 bases between. The CDR3 runs to 14 residues. The V gene's germline CDR1 is SGHVS and CDR2 FNYEAQ. This entry comes from a study of CD8+CD57+ T cells in acquired aplastic anemia. At the level of the study: Sorted cells (CD4+ and CD8+) yielded DNA amounts that averaged approximately 3 ug. Study conclusions and caveats: Sharing between patients and controls was observed for twenty-nine CD8+ CDR3 sequences.

Genomic DNA, the template, was used for profiling of the TCR beta VDJ and CDR3. TCRdb reprocessed the reads with MiXCR, giving one entry per CDR3 protein. The sample has over 150,000 distinct CDR3 sequences; 63% are singletons. The rearrangement uses TRBV7-6 and TRBJ1-1; D is possibly TRBD1 (5 bases). The source is a human donor with aplastic anemia. Sequencing was done on a sample of sorted CD4+, CD8+, or CD8+CD57+ T cells (not recorded which) from PBMCs. The CDR3 DNA is TGTGCCAGCAGCTTAGTATTGCAGGGCACTGAAGCTTTCTTT. Protein product: CASSLVLQGTEAFF.